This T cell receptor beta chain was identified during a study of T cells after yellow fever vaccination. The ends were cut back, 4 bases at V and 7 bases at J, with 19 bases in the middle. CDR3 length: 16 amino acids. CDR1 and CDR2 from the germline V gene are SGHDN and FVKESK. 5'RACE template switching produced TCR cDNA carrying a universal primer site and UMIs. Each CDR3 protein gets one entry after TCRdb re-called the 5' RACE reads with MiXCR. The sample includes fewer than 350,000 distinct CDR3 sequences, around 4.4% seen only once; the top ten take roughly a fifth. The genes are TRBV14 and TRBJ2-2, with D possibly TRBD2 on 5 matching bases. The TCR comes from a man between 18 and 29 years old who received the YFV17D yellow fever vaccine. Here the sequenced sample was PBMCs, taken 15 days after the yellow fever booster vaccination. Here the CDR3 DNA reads TGTGCCAGCAGCCTCTCCCCGGGGAGAATTGGCGGGGAGCTGTTTTTT. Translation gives CASSLSPGRIGGELFF.